This TCR beta chain was observed in a study of response to subunit inactivated influenza vaccine. Study-wide points: Few additional T cells are recruited per seasonal influenza vaccination, authors suggested.

MiXCR, run by TCRdb on the RT-PCR reads, gives a single entry per CDR3 protein. The data show more than 200,000 distinct CDR3 sequences, with 9% to 15% seen just once and approximately 8.3% held by the top ten. For this clonotype: Its antigen is unidentified.

Germline V CDR1 and CDR2: ENHRY, SYGVKD. The CDR3 runs 14 residues. Between the trimmed V and J ends, which lost 1 base and 5 bases, there was a span of 11 bases. The origin of this receptor is a man aged 45-60 years who received an inactivated influenza vaccine. Here the sequenced sample was non-naive T cells sorted from PBMCs, taken approximately 15 days before vaccination. The genes are TRBV10-3 and TRBJ2-5; no firm D call. Here the CDR3 DNA reads TGTGCCATCAGTGAGTGGAGAGAAGCGGAGACCCAGTACTTC. Translated: CAISEWREAETQYF.